The source of this TCR beta chain is a study of technical replicates of blood from several donors. With 5 bases removed from V and 6 bases from J, the gap between germline ends came to 16 bases. The CDR3 consists of 14 residues. Germline V gene sequence: CDR1 MNHEY, CDR2 SVGAGI. The data were produced by immunoSEQ multiplex PCR, yet TCRdb's version contains in-frame clones alone and is incomplete. The table records about 90,000 clones, approximately 90% of them present only once. The rearrangement uses TRBV6-5 and TRBJ1-2, with D uncertain. The sequenced sample was T cells isolated from PBMCs. This clonotype originated in a human donor in good health. Written as DNA, the CDR3 is TGTGCCAGCAGTGCGGGAACCCTATGGCATGGCTACACCTTC. Translating it yields CASSAGTLWHGYTF.